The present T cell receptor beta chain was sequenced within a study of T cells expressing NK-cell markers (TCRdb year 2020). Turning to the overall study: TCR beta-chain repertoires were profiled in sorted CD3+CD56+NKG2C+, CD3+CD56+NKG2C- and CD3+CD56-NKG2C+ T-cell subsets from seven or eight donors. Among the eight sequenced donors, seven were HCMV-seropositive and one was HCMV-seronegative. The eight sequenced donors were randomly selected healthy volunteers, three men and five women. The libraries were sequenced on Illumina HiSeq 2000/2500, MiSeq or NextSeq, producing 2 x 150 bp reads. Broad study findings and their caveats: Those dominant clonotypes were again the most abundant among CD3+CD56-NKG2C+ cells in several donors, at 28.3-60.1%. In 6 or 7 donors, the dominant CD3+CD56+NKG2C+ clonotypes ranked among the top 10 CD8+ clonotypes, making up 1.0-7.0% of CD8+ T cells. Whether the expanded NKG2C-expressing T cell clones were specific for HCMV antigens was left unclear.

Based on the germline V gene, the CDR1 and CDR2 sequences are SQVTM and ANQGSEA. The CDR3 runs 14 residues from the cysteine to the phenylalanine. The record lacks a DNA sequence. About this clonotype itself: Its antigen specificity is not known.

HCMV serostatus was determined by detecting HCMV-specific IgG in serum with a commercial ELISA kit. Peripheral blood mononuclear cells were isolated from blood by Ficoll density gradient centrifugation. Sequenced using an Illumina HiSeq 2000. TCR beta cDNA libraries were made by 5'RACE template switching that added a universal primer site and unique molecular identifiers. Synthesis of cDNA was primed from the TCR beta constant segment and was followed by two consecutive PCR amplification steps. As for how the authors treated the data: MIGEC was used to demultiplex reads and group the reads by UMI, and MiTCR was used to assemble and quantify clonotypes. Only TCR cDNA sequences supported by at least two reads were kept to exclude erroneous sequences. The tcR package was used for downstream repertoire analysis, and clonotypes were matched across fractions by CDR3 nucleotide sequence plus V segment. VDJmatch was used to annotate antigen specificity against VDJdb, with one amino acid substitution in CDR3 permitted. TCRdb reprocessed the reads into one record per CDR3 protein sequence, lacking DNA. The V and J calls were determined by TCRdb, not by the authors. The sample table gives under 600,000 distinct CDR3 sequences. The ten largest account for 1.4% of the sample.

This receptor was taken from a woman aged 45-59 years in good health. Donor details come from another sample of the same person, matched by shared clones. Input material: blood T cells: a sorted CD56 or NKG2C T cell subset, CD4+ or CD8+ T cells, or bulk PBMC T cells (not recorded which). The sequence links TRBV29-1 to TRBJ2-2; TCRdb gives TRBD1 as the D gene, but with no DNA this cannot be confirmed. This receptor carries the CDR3 CSVGLLGAIGELFF.